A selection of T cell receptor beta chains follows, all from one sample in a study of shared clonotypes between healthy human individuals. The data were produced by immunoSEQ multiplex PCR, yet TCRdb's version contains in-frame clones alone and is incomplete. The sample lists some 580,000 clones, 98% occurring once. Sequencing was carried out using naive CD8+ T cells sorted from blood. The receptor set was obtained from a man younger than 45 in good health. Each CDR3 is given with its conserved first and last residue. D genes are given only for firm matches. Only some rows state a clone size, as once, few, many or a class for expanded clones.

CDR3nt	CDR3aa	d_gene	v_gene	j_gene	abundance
TGTGCCAGCAGCATTAACCGGGGCCGCTCCTACAATGAGCAGTTCTTC	CASSINRGRSYNEQFF	-	TRBV7-9	TRBJ2-1	-
TGTGCCAGTAGTGGAAGGGTCTGGCGGGAGGACACCGGGGAGCTGTTTTTT	CASSGRVWREDTGELFF	TRBD2	TRBV19	TRBJ2-2	-
TGTGCCAGCAGCCCACCGACAATCCTGCGGGAGACCCAGTACTTC	CASSPPTILRETQYF	-	TRBV7-9	TRBJ2-5	-
TGTGCCAGCACGGGTGCGAATAACTATGGCTACACCTTC	CASTGANNYGYTF	-	TRBV2	TRBJ1-2	-
TGCGCCAGCAGCTCAAGACCCGGCACAGATACGCAGTATTTT	CASSSRPGTDTQYF	-	TRBV5-1	TRBJ2-3	once
TGTGCCAGCAGTTGGGCCTTCAATCAGCCCCAGCATTTT	CASSWAFNQPQHF	-	TRBV28	TRBJ1-5	-
TGTGCCAGCAGCTCGACTAGCGGGAGAGGAGAGACCCAGTACTTC	CASSSTSGRGETQYF	TRBD2	TRBV5-4	TRBJ2-5	-
TGTGCCAGCAGCGCTTCGGGAGGGCCGGGCACAGATACGCAGTATTTT	CASSASGGPGTDTQYF	TRBD2	TRBV9	TRBJ2-3	-
TGCGCCAGCAGCCAACTGGACAGGGGCGCGGGCACTGAAGCTTTCTTT	CASSQLDRGAGTEAFF	TRBD1	TRBV4-1	TRBJ1-1	-
TGTGCCAGCAGCTTGCGGGAATCCTACAATGAGCAGTTCTTC	CASSLRESYNEQFF	-	TRBV7-2	TRBJ2-1	-
TGTGCCAGCAGCGGGACTAGCACGTACGAGCAGTACTTC	CASSGTSTYEQYF	TRBD2	TRBV6-5	TRBJ2-7	once
TGTGCCAGCAGCTTAGGACAGGGGGATTTCTATGGCTACACCTTC	CASSLGQGDFYGYTF	TRBD1	TRBV7-2	TRBJ1-2	-
TGTGCCTGGAGTGTTGAGTGGCAGTACAATGAGCAGTTCTTC	CAWSVEWQYNEQFF	-	TRBV30	TRBJ2-1	-
TGTGCCAGCACCCACCCGGGGGGGGCTTACAATGAGCAGTTCTTC	CASTHPGGAYNEQFF	TRBD2	TRBV2	TRBJ2-1	-
TGTGCCAGCAGCTTGGCTGGGACAGGGGACGGAAACACCATATATTTT	CASSLAGTGDGNTIYF	TRBD1	TRBV5-6	TRBJ1-3	once
TGTGCCACCAGCAGAGAGGTCGGCGGGAGAGATGAGACCCAGTACTTC	CATSREVGGRDETQYF	TRBD2	TRBV15	TRBJ2-5	-
TGTGCCAGCAGCCCCTTTGGTGGGGGCTACGAGCAGTACTTC	CASSPFGGGYEQYF	-	TRBV11-2	TRBJ2-7	-
TGTGCCAGCAGCTTAACCGTGGGACGGGAGAGCTCCTACGAGCAGTACTTC	CASSLTVGRESSYEQYF	-	TRBV13	TRBJ2-7	-
TGTGCCAGCAGCTTGGAGGTCGAGCTAGCGGGAGATAATGAGCAGTTCTTC	CASSLEVELAGDNEQFF	TRBD2	TRBV5-4	TRBJ2-1	-
TGTGCCAGCAGCCCATCCTACGAGCAGTACTTC	CASSPSYEQYF	-	TRBV5-5	TRBJ2-7	-
TGCGCCAGCAGCTTACTAGCGGGAGGTCACACCGGGGAGCTGTTTTTT	CASSLLAGGHTGELFF	TRBD2	TRBV5-1	TRBJ2-2	-
TGTGCCAGCAGCTCACCGGGACAGGGATGGTACGAGCAGTACTTC	CASSSPGQGWYEQYF	TRBD1	TRBV5-5	TRBJ2-7	-
TGCAGCGTTTTCGTCCTCGAGCTACGGGGGACCACAGATACGCAGTATTTT	CSVFVLELRGTTDTQYF	-	TRBV29-1	TRBJ2-3	-
TGTGCCAGCAGTTTAACCAATCTAGGGCCCCAGCATTTT	CASSLTNLGPQHF	-	TRBV27	TRBJ1-5	-
TGTGCCAGCAGCTTAGGCCAGGGGTACAATGAGCAGTTCTTC	CASSLGQGYNEQFF	-	TRBV7-9	TRBJ2-1	-
TGTGCCAGCAGCTTAGCGCAAGCGGGAGGGCCCAACGAGCAGTTCTTC	CASSLAQAGGPNEQFF	TRBD2	TRBV7-9	TRBJ2-1	-
TGTGCCAGCGGGTACACAGATACGCAGTATTTT	CASGYTDTQYF	-	TRBV11-2	TRBJ2-3	-
TGTGCCAGCGGGGAGTCCGGGATCACCTTGGGCGGCTACACCTTC	CASGESGITLGGYTF	-	TRBV27	TRBJ1-2	-
TGTGCCAGCAGCGGACGTGGCGGGAGAAGAAAGGATGAGCAGTTCTTC	CASSGRGGRRKDEQFF	TRBD2	TRBV7-9	TRBJ2-1	-
TGCAGCGGGACAGGGGGCGCGAACTATGGCTACACCTTC	CSGTGGANYGYTF	TRBD1	TRBV29-1	TRBJ1-2	-
TGTGCCAGCAGTTTACTTAGTTCGGAAGAGACCCAGTACTTC	CASSLLSSEETQYF	-	TRBV27	TRBJ2-5	-
TGTGCCAGCAGTTTACGGGGATATACAGATACGCAGTATTTT	CASSLRGYTDTQYF	-	TRBV27	TRBJ2-3	once
TGTGCCAGCAGCTTCTTCTGGGACAGGGTGAACACCGGGGAGCTGTTTTTT	CASSFFWDRVNTGELFF	TRBD1	TRBV7-8	TRBJ2-2	-
TGTGCCAGCAGCTCAACGACAGGGAACAATGAGCAGTTCTTC	CASSSTTGNNEQFF	TRBD1	TRBV5-4	TRBJ2-1	-
TGTGCCAGCAGCCAAGACGCTTTACTCGGCTACGAGCAGTACTTC	CASSQDALLGYEQYF	-	TRBV4-2	TRBJ2-7	-
TGCGCCAGCAGCTTAACCGGGACAGGGAACACTGAAGCTTTCTTT	CASSLTGTGNTEAFF	TRBD1	TRBV5-1	TRBJ1-1	-
TGTGCCAGCAGGAACCTTGCCGCCTACGAGCAGTACTTC	CASRNLAAYEQYF	-	TRBV2	TRBJ2-7	-
TGTGCCAGCAGCTTGCGCCGGGACTCATACTACAATGAGCAGTTCTTC	CASSLRRDSYYNEQFF	-	TRBV11-2	TRBJ2-1	-
TGCAGTGCTGAACAATACGAGCAGTACTTC	CSAEQYEQYF	-	TRBV20-1	TRBJ2-7	-
TGCGCCAGCAGCCAAGATTTAGGAGTCTATGGCTACACCTTC	CASSQDLGVYGYTF	-	TRBV4-1	TRBJ1-2	-
TGCGCCAGCAGCCACCCCGGGGGGGGGCAAGAGACCCAGTACTTC	CASSHPGGGQETQYF	TRBD2	TRBV4-1	TRBJ2-5	-
TGTGCCAGCAGCCATATAGCGGACGGGGCCGGGGAGCTGTTTTTT	CASSHIADGAGELFF	-	TRBV5-6	TRBJ2-2	-
TGTGCCACCAGCACCGGTGGGCTCTCCCAGTACTTC	CATSTGGLSQYF	-	TRBV15	TRBJ2-7	few
TGTGCCAGCAGCCCCCTCGATGAGCAGTTCTTC	CASSPLDEQFF	-	TRBV7-8	TRBJ2-1	-
TGTGCCTGGGACCCAGACAGGGATGAAGCTTTCTTT	CAWDPDRDEAFF	TRBD1	TRBV30	TRBJ1-1	-
TGTGCCAGCAGTTTCCTGCGGCAGGGGGAGCTGTTTTTT	CASSFLRQGELFF	-	TRBV27	TRBJ2-2	-
TGTGCCAGCAGCCCCGGGACAGGGGGCACTGAAGCTTTCTTT	CASSPGTGGTEAFF	TRBD1	TRBV9	TRBJ1-1	-
TGTGCCAGCAGTGGTCCTCAAGCTTTCTTT	CASSGPQAFF	-	TRBV2	TRBJ1-1	-
TGCAGCGTTGAAGAGGAACGGGATACGCAGTATTTT	CSVEEERDTQYF	-	TRBV29-1	TRBJ2-3	-
TGTGCCAGCAGTCAACGGGACCGAGCCTACGAGCAGTACTTC	CASSQRDRAYEQYF	-	TRBV28	TRBJ2-7	-